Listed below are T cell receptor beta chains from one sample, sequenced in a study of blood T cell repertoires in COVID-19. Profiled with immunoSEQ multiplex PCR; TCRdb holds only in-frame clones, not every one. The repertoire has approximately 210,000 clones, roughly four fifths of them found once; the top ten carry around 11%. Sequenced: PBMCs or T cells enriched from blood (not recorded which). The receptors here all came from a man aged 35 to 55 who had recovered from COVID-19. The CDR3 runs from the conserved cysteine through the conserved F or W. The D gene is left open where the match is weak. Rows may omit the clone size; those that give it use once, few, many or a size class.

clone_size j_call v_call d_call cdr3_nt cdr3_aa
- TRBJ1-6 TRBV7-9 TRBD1 TGTGCCAGCAGCTCAGGGGGCCCCCCTTATAATTCACCCCTCCACTTT CASSSGGPPYNSPLHF
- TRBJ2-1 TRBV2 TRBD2 TGTGCCAGCAATAGTCGGGTCGCTAGCGGAGACAATGAGCAGTTCTTC CASNSRVASGDNEQFF
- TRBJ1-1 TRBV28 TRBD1 TGTGCCAGCAGTCCATTCGGACAGGGTTACACTGAAGCTTTCTTT CASSPFGQGYTEAFF
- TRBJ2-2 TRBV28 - TGTGCCAGCAGTTCCTCTAACACCGGGGAGCTGTTTTTT CASSSSNTGELFF
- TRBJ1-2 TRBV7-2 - TGTGCCAGCAGCTCCGGACAGCCCCAGGACTATGGCTACACCTTC CASSSGQPQDYGYTF
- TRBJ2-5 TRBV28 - TGTGCCAGCACCCTTGGGGGGAGAGGAGAGACCCAGTACTTC CASTLGGRGETQYF
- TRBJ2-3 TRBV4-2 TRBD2 TGTGCCAGCAGCCAAGCTCCGCCACGACTAGCGGGAAGGGCAGATACGCAGTATTTT CASSQAPPRLAGRADTQYF
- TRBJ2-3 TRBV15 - TGTGCCACCAGCCCCGATTCGGGCACAGATACGCAGTATTTT CATSPDSGTDTQYF
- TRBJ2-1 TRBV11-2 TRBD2 TGTGCCAGCAGCTTAGTGGGTAGCGGGAGAGTTAATGAGCAGTTCTTC CASSLVGSGRVNEQFF
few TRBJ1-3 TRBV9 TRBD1 TGTGCCAGCAGCGTATCGGACAGGCAAAACACCATATATTTT CASSVSDRQNTIYF
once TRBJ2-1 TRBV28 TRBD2 TGTGCCAGCAGACCTAGCGGGAGAGTCTACAATGAGCAGTTCTTC CASRPSGRVYNEQFF
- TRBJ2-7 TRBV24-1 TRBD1 TGTGCCACCAGTGACACCGGGACAGGGGGCGACGAGCAGTACTTC CATSDTGTGGDEQYF
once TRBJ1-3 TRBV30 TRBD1 TGTGCCTGGTCTAGGGGGACAGGGGCTGGAAACACCATATATTTT CAWSRGTGAGNTIYF
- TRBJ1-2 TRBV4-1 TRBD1 TGCGCCAGCAGCCAATCAGGGGGCTATTATGGCTACACCTTC CASSQSGGYYGYTF
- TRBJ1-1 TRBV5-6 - TGTGCCAGCAGCCGGGGGACGGTGAACACTGAAGCTTTCTTT CASSRGTVNTEAFF
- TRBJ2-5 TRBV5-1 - TGCGCCAGCAAAGAGACAAGTCTGGAGACCCAGTACTTC CASKETSLETQYF
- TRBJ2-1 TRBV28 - TGTGCCAGCAGTCCTCCCTACGCCTCCTACAATGAGCAGTTCTTC CASSPPYASYNEQFF
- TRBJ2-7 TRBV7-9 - TGTGCCAGCAGCTTGGGGGCAGACCCCTACGAGCAGTACTTC CASSLGADPYEQYF
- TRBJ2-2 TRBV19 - TGTGCCACCCAGGGCCCCGGGGAGCTGTTTTTT CATQGPGELFF
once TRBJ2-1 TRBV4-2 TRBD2 TGTGCCAGCAGCCAAGAGACTAGCGGATACAATGAGCAGTTCTTC CASSQETSGYNEQFF
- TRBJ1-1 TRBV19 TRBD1 TGTGCCAGTAGTTCCCCACGACAGGGGCAAAACACTGAAGCTTTCTTT CASSSPRQGQNTEAFF
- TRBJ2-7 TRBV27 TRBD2 TGTGCCAGCAGTTTATTGTCGAGCGGGACCTCCCGTTACGAGCAGTACTTC CASSLLSSGTSRYEQYF
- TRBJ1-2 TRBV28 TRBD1 TGTGCCAGCAGTTTAGGGGGACAGGAAGGAGGCTACACCTTC CASSLGGQEGGYTF
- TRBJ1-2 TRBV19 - TGTGCCAGTAGTCCCCGCGAGGCAGGGCGAGCTAACTATGGCTACACCTTC CASSPREAGRANYGYTF
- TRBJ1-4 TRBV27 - TGTGCCAGCAGTCCATTTGCGGGGGCGAAAGGGGATGAAAAACTGTTTTTT CASSPFAGAKGDEKLFF
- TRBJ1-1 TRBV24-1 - TGTGCCACCAGTGATTTGCGGGCCGTCGGGGGGGCTTTCTTT CATSDLRAVGGAFF
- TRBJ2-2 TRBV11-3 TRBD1 TGTGCCAGCAGCGACGGACAGGGGGAGGCCGGGGAGCTGTTTTTT CASSDGQGEAGELFF
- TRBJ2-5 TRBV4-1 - TGCGCCAGCAGCCAGCGGCCACAAAGAGGGGAGACCCAGTACTTC CASSQRPQRGETQYF
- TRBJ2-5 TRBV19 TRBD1 TGTGCCAGTAGTCCGGGACAGGGGCAAGAGACCCAGTACTTC CASSPGQGQETQYF
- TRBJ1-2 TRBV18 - TGTGCCAGCTCACCACAAGGAGGGCCAGGCTATGGCTACACCTTC CASSPQGGPGYGYTF
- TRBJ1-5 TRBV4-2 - TGTGCCAGCAGCCAAGATTGGGCAGAGAATCAGCCCCAGCATTTT CASSQDWAENQPQHF
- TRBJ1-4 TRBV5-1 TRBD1 TGCGCCAGCAGCTTGGTAACAGGACAGGGTCGAGAAAAACTGTTTTTT CASSLVTGQGREKLFF
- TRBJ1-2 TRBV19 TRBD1 TGTGCCAGTAGTACCAGACAGGGTCTGGGGGGCGGCTACACCTTC CASSTRQGLGGGYTF